This is a list of T cell receptor beta chains from one sample in a study of CD8 T cells in Susac syndrome. Each CDR3 protein gets one entry after TCRdb re-called the immunoSEQ multiplex PCR reads with MiXCR. Of a few hundred thousand distinct CDR3 sequences detected, roughly 85% appear once; the ten largest clones hold approximately 0.12%. Sequences were obtained from CD8+ T cells from PBMCs. These receptors were obtained from a human donor with multiple sclerosis. Each CDR3 is given with its conserved first and last residue. A D gene is named only where the DNA matches it firmly. Expanded clones are given a class, and other clones once, few, many or no size at all.

TRBV7-6,NA,NA,TRBJ2-7,CASSSHLTTPYEQYF,TGTGCCAGCAGCTCGCACTTGACGACACCATACGAGCAGTACTTC
TRBV29-1,NA,NA,TRBJ1-5,CSVEDSPYQPQHF,TGCAGCGTTGAAGATAGTCCTTATCAGCCCCAGCATTTT
TRBV2,NA,TRBD1,TRBJ2-2,CASRAPGQGYTGELFF,TGTGCCAGCAGAGCGCCGGGACAGGGGTACACCGGGGAGCTGTTTTTT
TRBV19,NA,TRBD2,TRBJ2-1,CASSIRGGSMDEQFF,TGTGCCAGTAGTATCCGTGGCGGGAGTATGGATGAGCAGTTCTTC
TRBV27,few,NA,TRBJ2-2,CASSSPEERDTGELFF,TGTGCCAGCAGTTCCCCAGAGGAACGGGACACCGGGGAGCTGTTTTTT
TRBV28,NA,NA,TRBJ2-7,CASRLGARPVAIYEQYF,TGTGCCAGCAGACTAGGGGCTAGACCGGTCGCCATCTACGAGCAGTACTTC
TRBV7-9,NA,TRBD1,TRBJ1-1,CASSSYTGGITEAFF,TGTGCCAGCAGCTCCTATACAGGGGGAATCACTGAAGCTTTCTTT
TRBV12-3/TRBV12-4,NA,NA,TRBJ2-2,CASTMGRVAGYTGELFF,TGTGCCAGCACTATGGGGAGAGTTGCAGGATACACCGGGGAGCTGTTTTTT
TRBV30,NA,TRBD1,TRBJ1-2,CAWSGTGENYGHAF,TGTGCCTGGAGCGGGACAGGGGAAAACTATGGCCACGCCTTC
TRBV5-1,NA,NA,TRBJ2-7,CASSLPETYEQYF,TGCGCCAGCAGCTTGCCGGAAACCTACGAGCAGTACTTC
TRBV2,NA,NA,TRBJ1-1,CARAFEANTEAFF,TGTGCCAGAGCCTTTGAGGCGAACACTGAAGCTTTCTTT
TRBV12-1,NA,NA,TRBJ2-7,CASSFTPGLSSYEQYF,TGTGCCAGCAGCTTTACGCCGGGCCTTTCATCCTACGAGCAGTACTTC
TRBV28,NA,NA,TRBJ2-3,CASSSVNTQYF,TGTGCCAGCAGTTCGGTGAATACGCAGTATTTT
TRBV10-2,NA,NA,TRBJ1-5,CASSPGGGGQPQHF,TGCGCCAGCAGCCCCGGGGGGGGAGGACAGCCCCAGCATTTT
TRBV27,NA,NA,TRBJ2-3,CASSLSGSRPDTQYF,TGTGCCAGCAGTTTAAGTGGGAGTCGCCCAGATACGCAGTATTTT
TRBV3-1,NA,NA,TRBJ1-3,CASSSQENTIYF,TGTGCCAGCAGCTCACAGGAAAACACCATATATTTT
TRBV5-8,NA,NA,TRBJ2-3,CASSLSGEADTQYF,TGTGCCAGCAGCTTGTCCGGGGAGGCAGATACGCAGTATTTT
TRBV6-4,NA,NA,TRBJ2-1,CASSEDTYNEQFF,TGTGCCAGCAGTGAGGACACCTACAATGAGCAGTTCTTC
TRBV2,NA,NA,TRBJ1-2,CASRGNRNYGYTF,TGTGCCAGCAGGGGGAACAGGAACTATGGCTACACCTTC
TRBV6-5,NA,TRBD2,TRBJ2-1,CASSILAEVYNEQFF,TGTGCCAGCAGTATACTAGCGGAAGTTTACAATGAGCAGTTCTTC
TRBV5-4,NA,TRBD2,TRBJ2-1,CASSLHSGGAEDEQFF,TGTGCCAGCAGCTTGCATAGCGGGGGGGCGGAGGATGAGCAGTTCTTC
TRBV20-1,once,NA,TRBJ1-4,CSARDTLADLNEKLFF,TGCAGTGCTAGAGATACTTTGGCAGACCTTAATGAAAAACTGTTTTTT
TRBV7-9,NA,TRBD1,TRBJ2-5,CASSLDRVIETQYF,TGTGCCAGCAGTTTGGACAGGGTCATAGAGACCCAGTACTTC
TRBV20-1,NA,NA,TRBJ2-5,CSARDSEPSGAQYF,TGCAGTGCTAGAGATTCGGAGCCTTCAGGGGCCCAGTACTTC
TRBV7-2,NA,TRBD2,TRBJ2-5,CASFRSRGGETQYF,TGTGCCAGCTTTCGCTCGCGGGGGGGAGAGACCCAGTACTTC
TRBV28,NA,TRBD2,TRBJ2-7,CASSISGSGYEQYF,TGTGCCAGCAGCATTAGCGGGAGTGGGTACGAGCAGTACTTC
TRBV5-4,NA,NA,TRBJ1-4,CASSLRRGNNEKLFF,TGTGCCAGCAGCTTACGGAGGGGGAATAATGAAAAACTGTTTTTT
TRBV7-9,NA,TRBD1,TRBJ2-3,CASSRRQGEDTQYF,TGTGCCAGCAGCCGAAGACAGGGGGAAGATACGCAGTATTTT
TRBV4-2,NA,NA,TRBJ2-7,CASSQGSGLQLYEQYF,TGTGCCAGCAGCCAAGGAAGCGGATTACAACTCTACGAGCAGTACTTC
TRBV5-1,NA,TRBD1,TRBJ2-7,CASSPDRERIPSYEQYF,TGCGCCAGCAGCCCGGACAGGGAGCGGATTCCCTCCTACGAGCAGTACTTC
TRBV25-1,NA,NA,TRBJ2-2,CASSEFLLTTNTGELFF,TGTGCCAGCAGTGAATTTTTACTGACCACGAACACCGGGGAGCTGTTTTTT
TRBV12-3/TRBV12-4,once,NA,TRBJ2-7,CASSPGDNLYEQYF,TGTGCCAGCAGTCCCGGGGACAATCTATACGAGCAGTACTTC
TRBV12-3/TRBV12-4,NA,NA,TRBJ2-2,CASSLRGFTLSLHTGELFF,TGTGCCAGCAGTTTAAGGGGGTTCACCCTAAGCCTACACACCGGGGAGCTGTTTTTT
TRBV19,once,TRBD1,TRBJ2-1,CASTLGGGQGPYNEQFF,TGTGCCAGTACCCTCGGTGGAGGACAGGGACCCTACAATGAGCAGTTCTTC
TRBV4-1,once,NA,TRBJ2-5,CASSQVTLTSETQYF,TGCGCCAGCAGCCAAGTTACACTCACCTCCGAGACCCAGTACTTC
TRBV3-1,NA,NA,TRBJ2-1,CASSPPGFDEQFF,TGTGCCAGCAGCCCGCCGGGGTTCGATGAGCAGTTCTTC
TRBV5-6,NA,NA,TRBJ1-1,CASSFSLRGTEAFF,TGTGCCAGCAGCTTTTCGCTGCGCGGCACTGAAGCTTTCTTT
TRBV6-1,NA,TRBD2,TRBJ2-1,CASSTGGQNEQFF,TGTGCCAGCTCGACGGGGGGGCAGAATGAGCAGTTCTTC